The 32 T cell receptor beta chains listed next were all sequenced from one sample in a study of blood T cell repertoires in COVID-19. Some clones are missing from TCRdb's copy, which holds only in-frame ones; the method was immunoSEQ multiplex PCR. The sample includes some 56,000 clones, 82% of them seen just once. Source material: peripheral blood. The receptors stem from a man aged 80 or over with COVID-19, enrolled during active disease.

V and J are TRBV11-2 and TRBJ1-1; 7 positions agree with TRBD1. In germline, CDR1 is SGHAT, CDR2 FQNNGV. The length of the CDR3 is 18 residues. Losses at the gene ends were 5 bases for V and 1 base for J; bases not matched to a gene: 16. In DNA, the CDR3 is TGTGCCAGCAGCCCCCTGGGGTGGAGGGGGCGAGGGAACACTGAAGCTTTCTTT. Its translation is CASSPLGWRGRGNTEAFF.

A remark on this clone: At one boundary the junction diverges from the germline segment, which might be a read error. The chain joins TRBV6-1 to TRBJ1-5; D is possibly TRBD1 (6 bases). The CDR3 runs to 14 residues. Germline CDR1 reads MNHNS; CDR2 reads SASEGT. The CDR3: CASSEGQSNQPQHF. CDR3 bases: TGTGCCAGCAGCGAAGGACAGTCCAATCAGCCCCAGCATTTT.

V and J are TRBV19 and TRBJ2-2; 7 nucleotides agree with TRBD1. Germline-derived CDR1 and CDR2 are LNHDA and SQIVND (reference sequence). The CDR3 runs to 14 residues. V lost 3 bases, J lost 4 bases, and 2 bases stayed unmatched. CDR3 nucleotide sequence: TGTGCCAGTAGTATGGACAGGATCACCGGGGAGCTGTTTTTT. Amino acids: CASSMDRITGELFF.

The chain has TRBV7-9 and TRBJ1-4; maybe TRBD1 (6 bases). Germline CDR1 is SEHNR and CDR2 is FQNEAQ (reference sequence). This CDR3 region has 17 residues. Trimming took 4 bases from V and 1 from J, leaving 16 bases between them. The chain's CDR3 is CASSSKLNRVTNEKLFF. The CDR3 DNA reads TGTGCCAGCAGCTCGAAGCTTAACAGGGTAACTAATGAAAAACTGTTTTTT.

This chain joins TRBV5-1 and TRBJ2-3; 12 bases are a match to TRBD2. In germline, CDR1 is SGHRS, CDR2 YFSETQ. This CDR3 spans 18 amino acids. The J segment lost 4 bases and the V segment lost 0 bases, leaving 9 bases of the junction unmatched. As DNA, the CDR3 is TGCGCCAGCAGCTTGGGGGCTCTAGCGGGAGGGTCGGCAGATACGCAGTATTTT. Residues: CASSLGALAGGSADTQYF.

The chain employs TRBV18 and TRBJ2-3; D ambiguous. CDR1 is KGHSH and CDR2 is LQKENI in the germline V gene. The CDR3 length is 14 residues. V was trimmed by 5 bases and J by 1 base, leaving 10 bases between them. CDR3 in DNA: TGTGCCAGCTCATCCCCAACGGGCACAGATACGCAGTATTTT. Translation gives CASSSPTGTDTQYF.

This clone was detected a few times. The chain employs TRBV6-5 and TRBJ2-2; D gene unclear. From germline, CDR1 is MNHEY and CDR2 SVGAGI. Trimming stripped 6 bases from V and 7 bases from J, with 12 bases between. CDR3 length equals 13 residues. The CDR3 region is CASRRLPGGELFF. CDR3 nucleotides: TGTGCCAGCAGAAGGCTTCCGGGCGGGGAGCTGTTTTTT.

J is TRBJ2-1 and V is TRBV11-2; 7 bases are a match to TRBD2. Trimming at V came to 1 base and at J to 4 bases, leaving 7 bases not matched to a gene. Per germline, CDR1 SGHAT and CDR2 FQNNGV. This CDR3 is built from 16 residues. In DNA, the CDR3 is TGTGCCAGCAGCTTAGTTGGGAGGGCCTATTACAATGAGCAGTTCTTC. The encoded protein is CASSLVGRAYYNEQFF.

The rearrangement uses TRBV30 and TRBJ1-6; D possibly corresponds to TRBD1 (6 bases). CDR3 length: 15 amino acids. From germline, CDR1 is GTSNPN and CDR2 SVGIG (reference sequence). The ends were cut back, 3 bases at V and 6 bases at J, with 15 bases in the middle. The CDR3 is CAWRSFTGRNSPLHF. The CDR3 DNA is TGTGCCTGGAGATCCTTTACAGGGCGTAATTCACCCCTCCACTTT.

The chain couples TRBV6-6 to TRBJ1-6; D gene ambiguous. This CDR3 is 13 amino acids long. V was pared by 5 bases and J by 8 bases, with 10 bases between. The germline gives CDR1 MNHNY, CDR2 SVGAGI (reference sequence). Written as DNA, the CDR3 is TGTGCCAGCAGTCCTACACGGGATTCACCCCTCCACTTT. The encoded protein is CASSPTRDSPLHF.

This chain connects TRBV10-3 to TRBJ2-3; the D gene is possibly TRBD1 (5 bases). Trimming stripped 2 bases from V and 0 bases from J, with 9 bases between. The CDR3 has 15 amino acids. Looked up from germline, CDR1 is ENHRY and CDR2 is SYGVKD. The CDR3 loop is CAISETTASTDTQYF. As DNA, the CDR3 is TGTGCCATCAGTGAGACGACAGCGAGCACAGATACGCAGTATTTT.

The chain carries TRBV15 and TRBJ1-1, with 8 bases aligning to TRBD1. The CDR3 length is 14 residues. CDR1 and CDR2 (germline): LNHNV, YYDKDF (reference sequence). After removal of 1 base from V and 6 bases from J, the junction contained 4 bases not matched to a gene. The CDR3 is CATSRARGRAEAFF. The CDR3 bases are TGTGCCACCAGCAGAGCCAGGGGGCGGGCTGAAGCTTTCTTT.

V and J are TRBV28 and TRBJ2-7, with TRBD1 as a possible D gene (5 bases). The germline gives CDR1 MDHEN, CDR2 SYDVKM. The CDR3 covers 14 residues. Trimming pared 6 bases from V and 0 bases from J, leaving 12 bases between. The CDR3 loop is CASSTSDSSYEQYF. Here the CDR3 DNA reads TGTGCCAGCAGCACCAGTGACAGCTCCTACGAGCAGTACTTC.

The CDR3 sequence: CAISEQGGDTEAFF. The CDR3 region has the DNA TGTGCCATCAGTGAACAGGGAGGGGACACTGAAGCTTTCTTT. The chain has TRBV10-3 and TRBJ1-1; a possible D gene is TRBD1 (6 bases). Germline CDR1 is ENHRY and CDR2 is SYGVKD. The V gene lost 3 bases and the J gene lost 3 bases, with 11 bases spanning the gap. This CDR3 has 14 residues.

This sequence joins TRBV6-2 or TRBV6-3 and TRBJ2-5, with 15 bases identical to TRBD2. CDR3 length: 17 amino acids. The V segment lost 4 bases and the J segment 2 bases; nucleotides outside the gene matches: 5. Per the germline V gene, CDR1 is MNHEY and CDR2 is SVGEGT. CDR3 protein: CASSSQGLAGGQETQYF. CDR3 coding DNA: TGTGCCAGCAGTTCACAAGGACTAGCGGGGGGGCAAGAGACCCAGTACTTC.

This clone was observed a single time. The chain is built from TRBV27 and TRBJ2-7, with TRBD1 as a possible D gene (6 bases). The germline V and J ends were trimmed by 4 bases and 2 bases, with 12 bases remaining between them. The length of the CDR3 is 14 residues. CDR1 and CDR2 from the germline V gene are MNHEY and SMNVEV (reference sequence). DNA of the CDR3: TGTGCCAGCAGTTCCACAGGGAAGCCCTACGAGCAGTACTTC. This encodes CASSSTGKPYEQYF.

The chain couples TRBV5-8 to TRBJ2-3, with D possibly TRBD1 on 5 matching bases. CDR3 size: 15 residues. Germline CDR1 is SGHTS and CDR2 is YDEGEE. Trimming removed 1 base from V and 0 bases from J, with 9 bases in between. The CDR3 reads CASSLLGASTDTQYF. In DNA form, the CDR3 reads TGTGCCAGCAGCTTGTTAGGGGCTAGCACAGATACGCAGTATTTT. Filled out from reference TRBV5-8 and TRBJ2-3, the complete variable domain reads EAGVTQSPTHLIKTRGQQATLRCSPISGHTSVYWYQQALGLGLQFLLWYDEGEERNRGNFPPRFSGRQFPNYSSELNVNALELEDSALYLCASSLLGASTDTQYFGPGTRLTVL.

This clone was observed a handful of times. This chain links TRBV7-9 with TRBJ2-2; D perhaps matches TRBD1 (5 bases). The CDR3 has 13 amino acids. V shed 3 bases and J shed 4 bases, with 6 bases lying between them. The germline CDR1 and CDR2 sequences are SEHNR and FQNEAQ (reference sequence). Here the CDR3 reads CASSFTGTGELFF. In nucleotides, the CDR3 is TGTGCCAGCAGCTTCACAGGCACCGGGGAGCTGTTTTTT. The full variable domain, rest sourced from reference TRBV7-9 and TRBJ2-2, is DTGVSQNPRHKITKRGQNVTFRCDPISEHNRLYWYRQTLGQGPEFLTYFQNEAQLEKSRLLSDRFSAERPKGSFSTLEIQRTEQGDSAMYLCASSFTGTGELFFGEGSRLTVL.

V usage is TRBV10-3 and J usage is TRBJ1-1; 7 bases map to TRBD1. V shed 4 bases and J 1 base; nucleotides not matched to a gene: 3. The CDR3 totals 14 residues. Germline assignment: CDR1 ENHRY and CDR2 SYGVKD. The CDR3 here is CAISVDRENTEAFF. The CDR3 DNA follows: TGTGCCATCAGTGTTGACAGGGAGAACACTGAAGCTTTCTTT.

The chain recombines TRBV9 with TRBJ1-2; 10 nucleotides align to TRBD1. CDR3 size: 17 residues. The junction had 6 bases not matched to a gene; V was cut back by 0 bases and J by 1 base. Germline V lookup: CDR1 SGDLS, CDR2 YYNGEE. DNA for the CDR3: TGTGCCAGCAGCGTAGACGATGGGACAGGGGTTAACTATGGCTACACCTTC. Amino acids: CASSVDDGTGVNYGYTF.

This chain links TRBV5-1 with TRBJ1-1, with TRBD1 identical over 8 bases. The CDR3 has 14 amino acids. V lost 4 bases to trimming and J lost 5 bases; unmatched junction nucleotides: 7. Germline assignment: CDR1 SGHRS and CDR2 YFSETQ. As DNA, the CDR3 is TGCGCCAGCAGCCAACACAGGGGGGAAACTGAAGCTTTCTTT. It specifies CASSQHRGETEAFF.

This clone was counted once. The genes are TRBV28 and TRBJ1-1; 11 positions match TRBD1. CDR1 and CDR2 (germline): MDHEN, SYDVKM. The CDR3 loop spans 17 amino acids. V shed 8 bases and J 3 bases; nucleotides not matched to a gene: 14. CDR3 nucleotide sequence: TGTGCCAGCGGGACAGGGGGTTATTTTAAGGTGGACACTGAAGCTTTCTTT. This codes for CASGTGGYFKVDTEAFF.

The gene calls are TRBV7-9 and TRBJ2-3; 7 positions match TRBD2. Unmatched junction bases numbered 6, after V lost 0 bases and J lost 6 bases. Germline V lookup: CDR1 SEHNR, CDR2 FQNEAQ (reference sequence). The length of the CDR3 is 15 residues. CDR3 sequence: CASSLAGGERDTQYF. The CDR3 region has the DNA TGTGCCAGCAGCTTAGCGGGAGGGGAACGGGATACGCAGTATTTT.

The rearrangement links TRBV4-3 to TRBJ1-4, with a tentative D call TRBD1 (5 bases). Trimming pared 1 base from V and 7 bases from J, leaving 19 bases between. From germline, CDR1 is LGHNA and CDR2 YSLEER. The CDR3 loop spans 17 amino acids. The CDR3 is CASSQGQNSGGGEKLFF. The DNA of the CDR3 is TGCGCCAGCAGCCAAGGACAGAACTCTGGCGGCGGTGAAAAACTGTTTTTT.

The chain couples TRBV6-5 to TRBJ1-1; 7 bases match TRBD1. CDR3 length: 13 amino acids. Germline trimming cut 5 bases from V and 5 bases from J; bases unmatched to any gene: 5. Germline V gene sequence: CDR1 MNHEY, CDR2 SVGAGI. The CDR3 sequence is CASSLRGATEAFF. In DNA, the CDR3 is TGTGCCAGCAGTCTCAGGGGGGCAACTGAAGCTTTCTTT.

The chain recombines TRBV14 with TRBJ1-5; 8 bases are a match to TRBD1. Per the germline V gene, CDR1 is SGHDN and CDR2 is FVKESK. The CDR3 sequence is 18 residues long. V trimming: 4 bases; J trimming: 0 bases; junction bases outside the gene matches: 11. DNA of the CDR3: TGTGCCAGCAGCCCCAGGGGACAGGCATCTTATAGCAATCAGCCCCAGCATTTT. Its protein is CASSPRGQASYSNQPQHF.

The chain joins TRBV5-1 to TRBJ2-1; TRBD1 agrees at 8 bases. The CDR3 runs to 15 residues. Germline V lookup: CDR1 SGHRS, CDR2 YFSETQ. Unmatched junction bases numbered 6, after V lost 0 bases and J lost 7 bases. CDR3 bases: TGCGCCAGCAGCTTGGCTCCAGGGGGCTTGAATGAGCAGTTCTTC. This encodes CASSLAPGGLNEQFF.

This chain joins TRBV9 and TRBJ2-3; TRBD1 matches at 8 bases. The CDR3 runs to 16 residues. CDR1 is SGDLS, CDR2 YYNGEE, per germline. V lost 0 bases and J lost 4; bases outside the gene matches: 7. CDR3 nucleotide sequence: TGTGCCAGCAGCGTAGCGGGGACAGGCGCCGCAGATACGCAGTATTTT. Translating it yields CASSVAGTGAADTQYF.

The chain joins TRBV7-2 to TRBJ1-5; 10 bases map to TRBD1. The CDR3 sequence is 18 residues long. The germline V gene encodes CDR1 SGHTA and CDR2 FQGNSA. V lost 1 base and J lost 5; bases outside the gene matches: 11. The CDR3 DNA reads as TGTGCCAGCAGCTTAGGAAGGGGGACAGGGGAGCAGGATCAGCCCCAGCATTTT. As protein: CASSLGRGTGEQDQPQHF.

The chain has TRBV5-4 and TRBJ2-7; 13 nucleotides match TRBD2. There are 16 residues in the CDR3. Looked up from germline, CDR1 is SGHNT and CDR2 is YYREEE (reference sequence). J gave up 6 bases and V 9 bases, and 15 bases lay outside the gene matches. CDR3 nucleotides: TGTGCCACCACCTCGGCCACTAGCGGGGGGGCCGTCGAGCAGTACTTC. It translates to CATTSATSGGAVEQYF.

A few counts support this clone. V is TRBV7-6 and J is TRBJ2-7; D remains unclear. The germline CDR1 and CDR2 sequences are SGHVS and FNYEAQ. With 1 base removed from V and 3 bases from J, the gap between germline ends came to 7 bases. The CDR3 is made up of 13 amino acids. The CDR3 spells CASSLGPNYEQYV. In DNA form, the CDR3 reads TGTGCCAGCAGCTTAGGGCCGAACTACGAGCAGTACGTC.

The chain carries TRBV7-6 and TRBJ1-2; D is perhaps TRBD1 (6 bases). Trimming took 4 bases from V and 6 from J, leaving 18 bases between them. The V gene's germline CDR1 is SGHVS and CDR2 FNYEAQ. The CDR3 sequence is 15 residues long. This chain's CDR3 is CASSSTQTGRNGYTF. Here the CDR3 DNA reads TGTGCCAGCAGCTCGACTCAGACAGGTCGGAATGGCTACACCTTC.